This T cell receptor beta chain stems from a study of T cells in Graves' hyperthyroidism and ophthalmopathy. RNA transcripts served as the template for amplifying TCR beta CDR3 regions. With the HTBI primer set, the TCR CDR3 went through a first round of RT-PCR. MiXCR, run by TCRdb on the multiplex PCR reads, gives a single entry per CDR3 protein. This table holds over 500,000 distinct CDR3 sequences, 40% to 55% found once. General study points: Ophthalmopathy was predicted by the model a median of approximately 6.6 months ahead of onset. Most clonotypes that expanded in the thyroid above 0.001 also showed up in blood.

Trimming removed 5 bases at V and 4 bases at J, with 14 bases between. Germline V gives CDR1 SQVTM, CDR2 ANQGSEA. The CDR3 sequence is 13 residues long. With respect to this clonotype: The antigen is not known.

V gene TRBV29-1 combines with J gene TRBJ1-2; maybe TRBD1 (6 bases). The material sequenced was peripheral blood or thyroid tissue (not recorded which). This TCR came from an adult woman with Graves' disease, either hyperthyroidism or ophthalmopathy (not recorded which). The CDR3 sequence is CSVLIRGGYGYTF. In DNA form, the CDR3 reads TGCAGCGTTTTGATCAGGGGTGGCTATGGCTACACCTTC.